The next 27 T cell receptor beta chains were all read from a single sample in a study of CD8+CD57+ T cells in acquired aplastic anemia. According to the study, genomic DNA was the template for TCR beta VDJ and CDR3 profiling. TCRdb itself ran the reads through MiXCR, one entry per CDR3 protein. The sample comprises some 150,000 distinct CDR3 sequences, roughly 40% of which are singletons, and less than 8.5% rests with the top ten. The source material was sorted CD4+, CD8+, or CD8+CD57+ T cells (not recorded which) from PBMCs. The source is a human donor in good health, serving as a control.

Points on this clonotype: Without the conserved terminal phenylalanine or tryptophan, this CDR3 likely stems from a read error. This chain uses TRBV9 with TRBJ2-1, with 9 bases that match TRBD2. V lost 2 bases and J lost 6; bases outside the gene matches: 12. CDR1 SGDLS and CDR2 YYNGEE come from the germline V gene. This CDR3 contains 17 residues. The CDR3 DNA follows: TGTGCCAGCAGCGTCCCGGGTGGGACTAGCCGACCCAATGAGCAGTTCTCC. Translation gives CASSVPGGTSRPNEQFS.

There are a few counts of this clonotype. CDR3 nucleotide sequence: TGTGCCAGCAGGATGCGGCCAGGGCGTGGGGCCAACGTCCTGACTTTC. It is translated as CASRMRPGRGANVLTF. The genes are TRBV10-3 and TRBJ2-6, with D perhaps TRBD1 (5 bases). The V gene lost 10 bases and the J gene lost 3 bases, with 19 bases spanning the gap. The CDR3 sequence is 16 residues long. The V gene's germline CDR1 is ENHRY and CDR2 SYGVKD.

This clonotype showed up many times. The chain joins TRBV7-2 to TRBJ1-2, with D hard to call. The CDR3 runs to 15 residues. CDR1 is SGHTA and CDR2 is FQGNSA in the germline V gene. Trimming took off 1 base at V and 4 bases at J, with 13 bases between the two ends. CDR3 nucleotides: TGTGCCAGCAGCTTAGTGTCGGTTACCGCCTATGGCTACACCTTC. Protein: CASSLVSVTAYGYTF.

There are many counts of this clonotype. V usage is TRBV27 and J usage is TRBJ1-1; the D is unclear. In germline, CDR1 is MNHEY, CDR2 SMNVEV (reference sequence). The CDR3 runs to 12 residues. Trimming left V 4 bases short and J 0 bases short, with 3 bases between. The CDR3 loop is CASSSVNTEAFF. In DNA, the CDR3 is TGTGCCAGCAGTTCTGTGAACACTGAAGCTTTCTTT.

The chain uses TRBV19 and TRBJ1-1; weak D call: TRBD1 (5 bases). The length of the CDR3 is 14 residues. With 5 bases removed from V and 2 bases from J, the gap between germline ends came to 12 bases. CDR1 is LNHDA, CDR2 SQIVND, per germline (reference sequence). CDR3 coding DNA: TGTGCCAGTAGTGGAAGGACACCCAACACTGAAGCTTTCTTT. This codes for CASSGRTPNTEAFF.

The table lists this clonotype with a few counts. CDR3 loop: CATSRDGQGNTGELFF. DNA for the CDR3: TGTGCCACCAGCAGAGATGGCCAGGGGAACACCGGGGAGCTGTTTTTT. The V and J genes are TRBV15 and TRBJ2-2, with D possibly being TRBD1 (5 bases). Trimming pared 0 bases from V and 1 base from J, leaving 9 bases between. The CDR3 loop spans 16 amino acids. CDR1 and CDR2 (germline): LNHNV, YYDKDF (reference sequence). The complete variable domain, with remaining parts taken from reference TRBV15 and TRBJ2-2, reads DAMVIQNPRYQVTQFGKPVTLSCSQTLNHNVMYWYQQKSSQAPKLLFHYYDKDFNNEADTPDNFQSRRPNTSFCFLDIRSPGLGDTAMYLCATSRDGQGNTGELFFGEGSRLTVL.

The J gene is TRBJ2-7, the V gene TRBV14; D gene ambiguous. The CDR3 runs to 14 residues. Trimming removed 1 base from V and 5 bases from J, with 12 bases in between. Germline CDR1 is SGHDN and CDR2 is FVKESK. Here the CDR3 reads CASSQARDRDEQYF. In DNA, the CDR3 is TGTGCCAGCAGCCAAGCTAGAGACCGGGACGAGCAGTACTTC.

This clonotype was observed many times. The DNA of the CDR3 is TGCAGTGTGGCTCAGGGGGCCTACGAGCAGTACTTC. As protein: CSVAQGAYEQYF. The chain uses TRBV20-1 and TRBJ2-7; 7 nucleotides align to TRBD1. This CDR3 is built from 12 residues. The ends lost 7 bases at V and 2 bases at J; junction bases unmatched: 5. Germline V gene data show CDR1 as DFQATT and CDR2 as SNEGSKA (reference sequence).

This clonotype was detected ten times or more. The chain joins TRBV29-1 to TRBJ2-5; D may be TRBD1 or TRBD2 (5 bases each). The CDR3 length is 12 residues. The V gene's germline CDR1 is SQVTM and CDR2 ANQGSEA. The V end was cut by 4 bases, the J end by 2 bases, with 8 bases between. The CDR3 reads CSVVWGQETQYF. CDR3 coding DNA: TGCAGCGTTGTCTGGGGGCAAGAGACCCAGTACTTC.

This clonotype was observed many times. The chain uses TRBV2 and TRBJ2-1; TRBD1 agrees at 7 bases. Germline values: CDR1 SNHLY, CDR2 FYNNEI. V lost 7 bases and J lost 14; bases outside the gene matches: 8. This CDR3 is 11 amino acids long. The CDR3 bases are TGTGCCAGCATGTGGGCAGGGGGTAAGTTCTTC. Protein sequence: CASMWAGGKFF.

This clonotype was seen at least ten times. The chain is built from TRBV20-1 and TRBJ2-5; D could derive from TRBD1 or TRBD2 (5 bases each). There are 13 residues in the CDR3. In germline, CDR1 is DFQATT, CDR2 SNEGSKA (reference sequence). Trimming removed 5 bases at V and 4 bases at J, with 14 bases between. This chain's CDR3 is CSAPSGPLETQYF. CDR3 DNA sequence: TGCAGTGCTCCCTCGGGACCACTAGAGACCCAGTACTTC.

This clonotype was counted many times. The chain combines TRBV2 with TRBJ1-1; 7 bases are shared with TRBD1. This CDR3 comprises 13 residues. The V gene end was trimmed by 5 bases and the J gene end by 4 bases; junction bases not matched to a gene: 4. Per germline, CDR1 SNHLY and CDR2 FYNNEI. The CDR3: CASSKQGSTEAFF. Here the CDR3 DNA reads TGTGCCAGCAGTAAACAGGGGAGCACTGAAGCTTTCTTT.

There are a few counts of this clonotype. The chain uses TRBV18 and TRBJ1-5; D is possibly TRBD1 (5 bases). This CDR3 has 13 residues. Between the trimmed V and J ends, which lost 8 bases and 6 bases, there was a span of 14 bases. Germline V lookup: CDR1 KGHSH, CDR2 LQKENI. CDR3 in DNA: TGTGCCAGCCGGGGCGAGGATCGTCAGCCCCAGCATTTT. This gives the protein CASRGEDRQPQHF.

This clonotype was counted between two and nine times. The chain carries TRBV3-1 and TRBJ1-1, with TRBD1 as a possible D gene (6 bases). Trimming removed 6 bases from V and 6 bases from J, with 20 bases in between. CDR1 is LGHDT and CDR2 is YNNKEL in the germline V gene (reference sequence). The CDR3 consists of 15 residues. The CDR3 reads CASSQLGSGTSEAFF. For the CDR3, the DNA is TGTGCCAGCAGTCAACTGGGCTCAGGGACATCTGAAGCTTTCTTT. The full variable domain, rest sourced from reference TRBV3-1 and TRBJ1-1, is DTAVSQTPKYLVTQMGNDKSIKCEQNLGHDTMYWYKQDSKKFLKIMFSYNNKELIINETVPNRFSPKSPDKAHLNLHINSLELGDSAVYFCASSQLGSGTSEAFFGQGTRLTVV.

The chain combines TRBV7-3 with TRBJ2-6, with 7 nucleotides matching TRBD1. Germline CDR1 is SGHTA and CDR2 is FQGTGA. V shed 0 bases and J 0 bases; nucleotides not matched to a gene: 5. The CDR3 runs to 18 residues. For the CDR3, the DNA is TGTGCCAGCAGCTTAACCGGGACAGTCAACTCTGGGGCCAACGTCCTGACTTTC. Translating gives CASSLTGTVNSGANVLTF.

A remark on this clonotype: One junction end does not reproduce the germline sequence, and a read error may be involved. The V call is TRBV2, the J call TRBJ1-1, with 10 bases fitting TRBD1. The CDR3 has 13 residues. The V gene's germline CDR1 is SNHLY and CDR2 FYNNEI. CDR3 residues: CASMGPGQGEALF. The CDR3 nucleotides are TGTGCCAGCATGGGGCCCGGACAGGGGGAGGCTCTCTTT.

The chain uses TRBV10-2 and TRBJ1-6, with no clear D. V was trimmed by 8 bases and J by 5 bases, leaving 7 bases between them. This CDR3 is 12 amino acids long. Germline values: CDR1 WSHSY, CDR2 SAAADI. The CDR3 DNA is TGCGCCAGCTCGTCGAATAATTCACCCCTCCACTTT. It encodes CASSSNNSPLHF.

This clonotype was picked up many times. CDR3 loop: CASSQDLYTDTQYF. CDR3 DNA: TGTGCCAGCAGCCAAGATCTGTACACAGATACGCAGTATTTT. J is TRBJ2-3 and V is TRBV4-2; D unresolved. Germline CDR1 and CDR2: LGHNA and YNFKEQ. The CDR3 extends over 14 amino acids. The V and J ends lost 0 bases and 2 bases respectively, with 6 bases between them.

The genes are TRBV12-3 or TRBV12-4 and TRBJ1-2; a possible D gene is TRBD1 (5 bases). The CDR3 totals 13 residues. V lost 5 bases to trimming and J lost 4 bases, with 11 bases between them. CDR3 DNA sequence: TGTGCCAGCAGTAATAGCGGGGGCTATGGCTACACCTTC. It codes for CASSNSGGYGYTF.

V usage is TRBV18 and J usage is TRBJ2-2; 9 bases fit TRBD1. The germline V gene encodes CDR1 KGHSH and CDR2 LQKENI. CDR3 length: 15 amino acids. V shed 3 bases and J 7 bases; nucleotides not matched to a gene: 6. DNA of the CDR3: TGTGCCAGCTCACCCTGGACAGGGGAAGTCGGGGAGCTGTTTTTT. It encodes CASSPWTGEVGELFF.

This clonotype was detected many times. V and J are TRBV24-1 and TRBJ1-5; D is perhaps TRBD1 (5 bases). V lost 6 bases and J lost 2, with 10 bases in between. The CDR3 is made up of 14 amino acids. Per germline, CDR1 KGHDR and CDR2 SFDVKD. The CDR3 is CATSRAGGNQPQHF. DNA of the CDR3: TGTGCCACCAGTAGGGCGGGGGGCAATCAGCCCCAGCATTTT.

This sequence joins TRBV5-1 and TRBJ1-3; D remains ambiguous. This CDR3 comprises 16 residues. V was trimmed by 0 bases and J by 0 bases, leaving 10 bases between them. Germline CDR1 is SGHRS and CDR2 is YFSETQ. The CDR3 DNA is TGCGCCAGCAGCTTGGCCTCACGGTTCTCTGGAAACACCATATATTTT. This encodes CASSLASRFSGNTIYF.

There are many counts of this clonotype. The rearrangement links TRBV6-4 to TRBJ2-5; 7 nucleotides align to TRBD1. Per germline, CDR1 MRHNA and CDR2 SNTAGT. This CDR3 has 19 amino acids. V was pared by 0 bases and J by 0 bases, with 13 bases of the junction left unmatched. The CDR3 protein is CASSDSTGILLPYQETQYF. CDR3 nucleotides: TGTGCCAGCAGTGACTCGACAGGGATATTACTCCCGTACCAAGAGACCCAGTACTTC.

There are a few counts of this clonotype. V usage is TRBV9 and J usage is TRBJ2-1; 10 bases line up with TRBD1. V was pared by 4 bases and J by 4 bases, with 5 bases of the junction left unmatched. Germline V gene data show CDR1 as SGDLS and CDR2 as YYNGEE. CDR3 length: 15 residues. CDR3 DNA: TGTGCCAGCAGCCCCCGGGACAGGGGTTACAATGAGCAGTTCTTC. Translated, it gives CASSPRDRGYNEQFF.

The rearrangement joins TRBV18 to TRBJ2-5, with 9 bases aligning to TRBD1. V dropped 3 bases and J dropped 6; count of bases not matched to a gene: 5. The germline CDR1 and CDR2 sequences are KGHSH and LQKENI. The CDR3 loop spans 14 amino acids. CDR3 region: CASSPGTGSKTQYF. DNA for the CDR3: TGTGCCAGCTCACCCGGGACAGGGAGTAAGACCCAGTACTTC.

This clonotype was seen repeatedly, ten times or more. The V and J genes are TRBV5-1 and TRBJ2-1; 12 nucleotides line up with TRBD1. V lost 3 bases, J lost 6 bases, and 7 bases stayed unmatched. The CDR3 spans 16 residues. Germline CDR1 reads SGHRS; CDR2 reads YFSETQ. The CDR3 spells CASSYSGTGGFNEQFF. For the CDR3, the DNA is TGCGCCAGCAGCTATTCCGGGACAGGGGGCTTCAATGAGCAGTTCTTC.

This clonotype was seen a handful of times. The chain uses TRBV6-5 and TRBJ2-2; D call uncertain. CDR1 is MNHEY and CDR2 is SVGAGI in the germline V gene. V dropped 0 bases and J dropped 2 bases, with 4 bases sitting between them. The CDR3 loop spans 14 amino acids. The CDR3 DNA reads TGTGCCAGCAGTTACTCTCGTAACACCGGGGAGCTGTTTTTT. It is translated as CASSYSRNTGELFF.